A single sample gave rise to the 12 T cell receptor beta chains below, sequenced in a study of response to subunit inactivated influenza vaccine. TCRdb itself ran the RT-PCR reads through MiXCR, one entry per CDR3 protein. The table includes about 240,000 distinct CDR3 sequences, about 12% detected once. This material consisted of non-naive T cells sorted from PBMCs, taken less than 15 days before vaccination. The receptor source for this set is a man aged 45-60 years who received an inactivated influenza vaccine.

V gene TRBV12-3 or TRBV12-4 combines with J gene TRBJ1-3; 7 nucleotides align to TRBD1. Trimming cost V 5 bases and J 3 bases; bases outside gene matches: 4. The CDR3 length is 14 residues. The CDR3, as DNA: TGTGCCAGCAGTGACAGGGCAGATGGAAACACCATATATTTT. The encoded protein is CASSDRADGNTIYF.

This clonotype has only one observation. The chain is built from TRBV6-2 or TRBV6-3 and TRBJ2-2, with D maybe TRBD2 (5 bases). The CDR3 contains 16 residues. Per germline, CDR1 MNHEY and CDR2 SVGEGT. Trimming cost V 6 bases and J 8 bases, with 22 bases left between them. The CDR3, as DNA: TGTGCCAGCAGAGACGCCCGGACTCTACTTAGAGGGGAGCTGTTTTTT. Amino acid sequence: CASRDARTLLRGELFF.

This clonotype was counted between two and nine times. The V call is TRBV20-1, the J call TRBJ2-7; no clear D gene. In germline, CDR1 is DFQATT, CDR2 SNEGSKA (reference sequence). Trimming stripped 3 bases from V and 1 base from J, with 10 bases between. This CDR3 has 13 amino acids. CDR3 coding DNA: TGCAGTGCTAGCCACATTAGTTCCTACGAGCAGTACTTC. Protein sequence: CSASHISSYEQYF.

This clonotype was recorded many times. This rearrangement joins TRBV12-3 or TRBV12-4 to TRBJ2-2; 7 nucleotides line up with TRBD1. Unmatched junction bases numbered 12, after V lost 9 bases and J lost 5 bases. The CDR3 covers 15 residues. CDR3 nucleotide sequence: TGTGCCAGTGCTCCAGCCGGGACAGCTACCGGGGAGCTGTTTTTT. Translated: CASAPAGTATGELFF.

The rearrangement joins TRBV4-2 to TRBJ2-6; a possible D gene is TRBD1 (5 bases). Germline V gene data show CDR1 as LGHNA and CDR2 as YNFKEQ. The length of the CDR3 is 17 residues. V lost 0 bases to trimming and J lost 2 bases, with 11 bases between them. The CDR3 nucleotides are TGTGCCAGCAGCCAAGATTGGGGCAGCACTGGGGCCAACGTCCTGACTTTC. It codes for CASSQDWGSTGANVLTF.

The sample holds many counts of this clonotype. This chain links TRBV5-1 with TRBJ1-2; 12 bases map to TRBD1. Trimming at V came to 3 bases and at J to 5 bases, leaving 5 bases not matched to a gene. In germline, CDR1 is SGHRS, CDR2 YFSETQ. This CDR3 has 15 amino acids. Here the CDR3 reads CASSYGTGGKYGYTF. CDR3 nucleotides: TGCGCCAGCAGCTATGGGACAGGGGGCAAGTATGGCTACACCTTC.

V is TRBV4-1 and J is TRBJ2-2; 9 bases map to TRBD1. After removal of 4 bases from V and 0 bases from J, the junction contained 3 bases not matched to a gene. CDR1 is MGHRA, CDR2 YSYEKL, per germline. The CDR3 loop spans 16 amino acids. CDR3 sequence: CASSPWTGANTGELFF. CDR3 DNA: TGCGCCAGCAGCCCCTGGACAGGGGCGAACACCGGGGAGCTGTTTTTT.

This clonotype was counted between two and nine times. V is TRBV20-1 and J is TRBJ2-3; TRBD1 matches at 11 bases. Looked up from germline, CDR1 is DFQATT and CDR2 is SNEGSKA (reference sequence). Unmatched junction bases numbered 2, after V lost 5 bases and J lost 4 bases. This CDR3 spans 13 amino acids. For the CDR3, the DNA is TGCAGTGCTCCGGGACAGGGGGCAGATACGCAGTATTTT. This encodes CSAPGQGADTQYF.

The CDR3 reads CSVEGVSALAVSSYNEQFF. The DNA for the CDR3 is TGCAGCGTTGAAGGGGTATCGGCACTAGCGGTTAGCTCCTACAATGAGCAGTTCTTC. This chain connects TRBV29-1 to TRBJ2-1, with 8 bases identical to TRBD2. V was clipped by 1 base and J by 0 bases; unmatched bases: 14. The CDR3 runs 19 residues. Germline CDR1 and CDR2: SQVTM and ANQGSEA.

This clonotype has only a few counts. The V gene is TRBV4-2, the J gene TRBJ1-2; D is perhaps TRBD1 (6 bases). V lost 0 bases and J 4 bases, leaving 15 bases between the germline ends. The germline CDR1 and CDR2 sequences are LGHNA and YNFKEQ. The length of the CDR3 is 16 residues. The CDR3 is CASSQDVGARIYGYTF. The CDR3 nucleotides are TGTGCCAGCAGCCAAGACGTGGGGGCTCGTATCTATGGCTACACCTTC.

This clonotype was seen a handful of times. The CDR3 protein is CSAIGTSGSYNEQFF. Written as DNA, the CDR3 is TGCAGTGCAATAGGGACTAGCGGGAGCTACAATGAGCAGTTCTTC. The chain recombines TRBV20-1 with TRBJ2-1; 14 bases line up with TRBD2. The CDR3 consists of 15 residues. The V gene's germline CDR1 is DFQATT and CDR2 SNEGSKA (reference sequence). Trimming took 6 bases from V and 3 from J; bases not matched to a gene: 4.

This clonotype was found a few times. The gene calls are TRBV6-1 and TRBJ1-5; 10 bases map to TRBD1. Germline values: CDR1 MNHNS, CDR2 SASEGT. The CDR3 is 16 residues long. Trimming took 6 bases from V and 9 from J; bases not matched to a gene: 14. Here the CDR3 reads CASSPRDRGTFWPQHF. Here the CDR3 DNA reads TGTGCCAGCAGCCCCCGGGACAGGGGAACATTTTGGCCCCAGCATTTT.